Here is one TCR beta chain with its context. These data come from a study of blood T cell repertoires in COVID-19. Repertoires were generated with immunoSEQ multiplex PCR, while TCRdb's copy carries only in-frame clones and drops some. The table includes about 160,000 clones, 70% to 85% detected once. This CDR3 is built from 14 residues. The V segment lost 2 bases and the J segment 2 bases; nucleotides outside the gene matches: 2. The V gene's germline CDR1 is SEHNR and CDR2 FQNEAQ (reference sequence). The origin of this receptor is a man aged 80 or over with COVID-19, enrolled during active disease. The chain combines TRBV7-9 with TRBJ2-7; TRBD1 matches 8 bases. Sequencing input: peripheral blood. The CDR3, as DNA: TGTGCCAGCAGCTTATCGGGACAGGCCTACGAGCAGTACTTC. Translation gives CASSLSGQAYEQYF.